The clone carrying this T cell receptor (beta chain) was observed once. Its antigen is unidentified. The data originate from a study of shared clonotypes between healthy human individuals. Broader study findings: Some naive CD4 clonotypes, approximately 4.5%, turned up in common across a handful of donors.

Measured with immunoSEQ multiplex PCR; TCRdb has only the in-frame clones, and not every one. Among 1.5 million to 2.5 million clones listed, about 95% were seen once. Naive CD8 cells lacked CD45RO and underwent positive selection for CCR7, leaving out terminally differentiated effector memory CD45RA+ cells. The V and J ends lost 3 bases and 6 bases respectively, with 13 bases between them. CDR1 and CDR2 (germline): SGHNT, YYREEE (reference sequence). The CDR3 contains 13 residues. The TCR sequence derives from a man aged 18 to 29 in good health. The chain carries TRBV5-4 and TRBJ2-7, with D possibly being TRBD1 (6 bases). Input material: naive CD8+ T cells sorted from blood. The CDR3 loop is CASSSLRGGEQYF. In DNA form, the CDR3 reads TGTGCCAGCAGCTCTCTCAGGGGCGGCGAGCAGTACTTC.